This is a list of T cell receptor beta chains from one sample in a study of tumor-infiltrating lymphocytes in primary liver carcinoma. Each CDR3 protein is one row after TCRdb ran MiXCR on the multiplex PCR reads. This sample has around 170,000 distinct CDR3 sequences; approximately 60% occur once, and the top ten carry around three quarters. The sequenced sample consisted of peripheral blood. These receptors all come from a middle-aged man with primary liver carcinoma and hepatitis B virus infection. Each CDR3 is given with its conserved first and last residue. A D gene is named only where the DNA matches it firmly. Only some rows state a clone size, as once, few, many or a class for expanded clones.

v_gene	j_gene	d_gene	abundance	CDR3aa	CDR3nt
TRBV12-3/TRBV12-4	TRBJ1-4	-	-	CASSFVSGDEKLFF	TGTGCCAGCAGTTTTGTTTCGGGGGATGAAAAACTGTTTTTT
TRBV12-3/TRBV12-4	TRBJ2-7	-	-	CASSGGGTYEQYF	TGTGCCAGCAGTGGGGGCGGGACCTACGAGCAGTACTTC
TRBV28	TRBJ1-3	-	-	CASSTDIGGNTIYF	TGTGCCAGCAGCACCGATATTGGTGGAAACACCATATATTTT
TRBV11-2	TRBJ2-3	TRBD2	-	CASSLWGTSVSSDTQYF	TGTGCCAGTAGCTTATGGGGAACTAGCGTGAGTTCGGATACGCAGTATTTT
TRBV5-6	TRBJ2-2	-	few	CASSSLGTGELFF	TGTGCCAGCAGCTCCCTTGGCACCGGGGAGCTGTTTTTT
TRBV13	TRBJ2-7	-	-	CASSLRGTMYEQYF	TGTGCCAGCAGCCTCCGCGGCACGATGTACGAGCAGTACTTC
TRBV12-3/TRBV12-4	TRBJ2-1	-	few	CASSLTGGNSYNEQFF	TGTGCCAGCAGTCTAACGGGGGGCAACTCCTACAATGAGCAGTTCTTC
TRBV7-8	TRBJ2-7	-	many	CASSSPLGGGGAYEQYF	TGTGCCAGCAGCTCTCCCCTCGGCGGTGGGGGAGCCTACGAGCAGTACTTC
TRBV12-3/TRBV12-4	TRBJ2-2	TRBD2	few	CASSRGGGPGELFF	TGTGCCAGCAGCCGCGGGGGAGGTCCCGGGGAGCTGTTTTTT
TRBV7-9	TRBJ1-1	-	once	CASSLGLGRDTEAFF	TGTGCCAGCAGCTTAGGGCTGGGGCGGGACACTGAAGCTTTCTTT
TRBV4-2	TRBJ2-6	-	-	CASSQVGNSGANILTF	TGTGCCAGCAGCCAAGTAGGGAACTCTGGGGCCAACATCCTGACTTTC
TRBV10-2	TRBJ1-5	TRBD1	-	CASSEPWTGRWDQPQHF	TGCGCCAGCAGTGAGCCATGGACAGGGAGATGGGATCAGCCCCAGCATTTT
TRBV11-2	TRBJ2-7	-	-	CASSLTTNERYF	TGTGCCAGCAGCTTAACGACTAACGAGCGGTATTTC
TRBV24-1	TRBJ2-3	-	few	CATSDALDSTDTQYF	TGTGCCACCAGTGACGCACTGGACTCCACAGATACGCAGTATTTT
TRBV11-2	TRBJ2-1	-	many	CASSFWRPSSYNEQFF	TGTGCCAGCAGCTTCTGGAGACCCAGCTCCTACAATGAGCAGTTCTTC
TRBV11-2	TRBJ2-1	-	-	CASNFGVAACNEQFF	TGTGCCAGCAACTTCGGGGTAGCGGCATGCAATGAGCAGTTCTTC
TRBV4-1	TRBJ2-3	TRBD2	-	CASSQKTWGLAGLTDTRYF	TGCGCCAGCAGCCAGAAAACTTGGGGTTTAGCGGGACTCACAGATACGCGGTATTTT
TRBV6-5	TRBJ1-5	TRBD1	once	CASSYSGTGGGNQPQHF	TGTGCCAGCAGTTACTCTGGGACAGGGGGCGGCAATCAGCCCCAGCATTTT
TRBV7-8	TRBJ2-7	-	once	CDSSPTSRVDEQYF	TGTGACAGCAGCCCTACCTCTCGGGTAGACGAGCAGTACTTC
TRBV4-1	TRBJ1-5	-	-	CASSQEGTGKDQPQQF	TGCGCCAGCAGCCAGGAGGGAACAGGGAAGGATCAGCCCCAGCAATTT
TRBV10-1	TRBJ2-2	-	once	CASSEGTANTGGLFF	TGCGCCAGCAGTGAAGGGACAGCGAACACCGGGGGGCTGTTTTTT
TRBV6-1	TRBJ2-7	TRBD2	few	CASSERSGRNPYEQYF	TGTGCCAGCAGTGAAAGGAGCGGGAGGAACCCTTACGAGCAGTACTTC
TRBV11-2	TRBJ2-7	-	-	CASSLVQTGPYEQYF	TGTGCCAGCAGCTTAGTCCAGACAGGTCCTTACGAGCAGTACTTC
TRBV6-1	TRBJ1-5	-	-	CASSETFNQPQHF	TGTGCCAGCAGTGAGACGTTCAATCAGCCCCAGCATTTT
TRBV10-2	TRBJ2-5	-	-	CASRGTSQETQYF	TGCGCCAGCAGGGGAACTAGTCAAGAGACCCAGTACTTC
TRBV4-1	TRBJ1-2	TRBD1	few	CASSQEDRGNYGYTF	TGCGCCAGCAGCCAGGAGGACAGGGGAAACTATGGCTACACCTTC